This TCR beta chain was observed in a study of blood T cell repertoires in COVID-19. Study-level information: From the United States, Italy and Spain came samples of acute and convalescent COVID-19. PBMCs, B-cell-depleted T cells, or T cells were the source of the cDNA or gDNA that made up the material.

Trimming took 4 bases from V and 6 from J, leaving 13 bases between them. This CDR3 contains 14 residues. The V gene's germline CDR1 is SGHAT and CDR2 FQNNGV. Authors' analysis steps: Estimates of nucleated cell counts were drawn from the amplification of reference gene primers. Profiling relied on immunoSEQ multiplex PCR, and the TCRdb table lists in-frame clones only, not all of them. V and J calls and clone size follow that table, whereas D and trimming were derived from the DNA. The sample lists approximately 110,000 clones; 69% were seen once. Sequencing was performed on peripheral blood. This sequence joins TRBV11-2 and TRBJ2-1, with unresolved D. The receptor was derived from a man older than 75 with acute or convalescent COVID-19. The CDR3 region has the DNA TGTGCCAGCAGCTCGCGCTCCCCTATCAATGAGCAGTTCTTC. Its translation is CASSSRSPINEQFF. The variable domain in full, with the rest retrieved from reference TRBV11-2 and TRBJ2-1, is EAGVAQSPRYKIIEKRQSVAFWCNPISGHATLYWYQQILGQGPKLLIQFQNNGVVDDSQLPKDRFSAERLKGVDSTLKIQPAKLEDSAVYLCASSSRSPINEQFFGPGTRLTVL.